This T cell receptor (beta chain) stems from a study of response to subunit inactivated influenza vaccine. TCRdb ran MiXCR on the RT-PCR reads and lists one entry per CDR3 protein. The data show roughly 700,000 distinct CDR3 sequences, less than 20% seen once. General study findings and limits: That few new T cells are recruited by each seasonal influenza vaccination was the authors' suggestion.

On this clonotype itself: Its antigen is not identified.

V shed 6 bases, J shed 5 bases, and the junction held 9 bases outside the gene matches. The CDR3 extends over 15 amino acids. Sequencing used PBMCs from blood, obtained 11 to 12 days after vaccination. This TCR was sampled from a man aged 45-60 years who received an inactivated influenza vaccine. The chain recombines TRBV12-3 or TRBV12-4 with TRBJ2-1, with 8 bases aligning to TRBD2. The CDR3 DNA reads TGTGCCAGCAGCCCCGGGAGGGCCTTAAACAATGAGCAGTTCTTC. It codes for CASSPGRALNNEQFF.